This T cell receptor (beta chain) was identified in a study of blood T cell repertoires in COVID-19. About the study: Sources were T cells, B-cell-depleted T cells, or PBMCs; the material itself was cDNA or gDNA.

How the authors handled the data: Scientists estimated how many nucleated cells there were by amplifying reference gene primers. The repertoire was sequenced with immunoSEQ multiplex PCR; TCRdb's copy has only in-frame clones and lacks some. The DNA was the basis for D and trimming; V, J and clone size are from that table. The sample lists 370,000 or so clones; 81% were seen once. This clone was found once. CDR1 is KGHDR, CDR2 SFDVKD, per germline. This CDR3 comprises 16 residues. V trimming: 6 bases; J trimming: 1 base; junction bases outside the gene matches: 9. This chain joins TRBV24-1 and TRBJ1-1; 8 bases match TRBD1. This TCR came from a human donor with acute or convalescent COVID-19. The donor label of this sample is uncertain. Sample: peripheral blood. This CDR3 is CATSQRSGQENTEAFF. CDR3 in DNA: TGTGCCACCAGTCAACGATCGGGACAGGAGAACACTGAAGCTTTCTTT.